One and the same sample provided the 16 T cell receptor beta chains below, sequenced in a study of T cell responses to AZD1222 COVID-19 vaccine. The repertoire was sequenced with immunoSEQ multiplex PCR; TCRdb's copy has only in-frame clones and lacks some. The data show about 150,000 clones, about 85% seen once. The sample was peripheral blood, taken on day 0 of AZD1222 vaccination. The receptor source for this set is an adult in good health.

V is TRBV19 and J is TRBJ1-1; D unresolved. Per the germline V gene, CDR1 is LNHDA and CDR2 is SQIVND (reference sequence). The V and J ends lost 5 bases and 0 bases respectively, with 13 bases between them. There are 15 residues in the CDR3. The CDR3 bases are TGTGCCAGTAGTTTCCGGAGGCTTATGAACACTGAAGCTTTCTTT. Translation: CASSFRRLMNTEAFF.

The J gene is TRBJ1-2, the V gene TRBV11-2; D is uncertain. The CDR3 extends over 13 amino acids. Per germline, CDR1 SGHAT and CDR2 FQNNGV. V dropped 3 bases and J dropped 7 bases, with 12 bases sitting between them. The CDR3 loop reads CASSLDSLGGYTF. The CDR3 nucleotides read TGTGCCAGCAGCTTGGACTCCCTTGGTGGCTACACCTTC.

This sequence joins TRBV7-2 and TRBJ1-1, with D hard to call. The CDR3 is made up of 13 amino acids. Looked up from germline, CDR1 is SGHTA and CDR2 is FQGNSA. The germline V and J ends were trimmed by 1 base and 3 bases, with 6 bases remaining between them. CDR3 nucleotides: TGTGCCAGCAGCTTAGAAAGCGACACTGAAGCTTTCTTT. Translation: CASSLESDTEAFF. The whole variable domain, filled in from reference TRBV7-2 and TRBJ1-1, reads GAGVSQSPSNKVTEKGKDVELRCDPISGHTALYWYRQSLGQGLEFLIYFQGNSAPDKSGLPSDRFSAERTGGSVSTLTIQRTQQEDSAVYLCASSLESDTEAFFGQGTRLTVV.

This rearrangement joins TRBV5-1 to TRBJ1-5; 8 nucleotides match TRBD1. V trimming: 0 bases; J trimming: 11 bases; junction bases outside the gene matches: 7. Germline V gene sequence: CDR1 SGHRS, CDR2 YFSETQ. The CDR3 totals 14 residues. The CDR3 protein is CASSLGQGASSQHF. The CDR3 DNA sequence: TGCGCCAGCAGCTTGGGGCAGGGGGCCTCTTCCCAGCATTTT.

The chain links TRBV29-1 to TRBJ1-2; no clear D gene. V was shortened by 4 bases and J by 3 bases, with 12 bases between the two germline ends. Germline values: CDR1 SQVTM, CDR2 ANQGSEA. CDR3 size: 13 residues. CDR3 protein: CSVGQLGDYGYTF. The CDR3 DNA is TGCAGCGTTGGCCAGTTGGGTGACTATGGCTACACCTTC. Complete variable domain (other parts from reference TRBV29-1 and TRBJ1-2): SAVISQKPSRDICQRGTSLTIQCQVDSQVTMMFWYRQQPGQSLTLIATANQGSEATYESGFVIDKFPISRPNLTFSTLTVSNMSPEDSSIYLCSVGQLGDYGYTFGSGTRLTVV.

The rearrangement links TRBV7-2 to TRBJ1-3; D gene ambiguous. Germline values: CDR1 SGHTA, CDR2 FQGNSA. The CDR3 totals 15 residues. The ends were cut back, 1 base at V and 7 bases at J, with 14 bases in the middle. CDR3 loop: CASSLDGLMGNTIYF. The CDR3 nucleotides are TGTGCCAGCAGCTTAGACGGATTAATGGGGAACACCATATATTTT.

The sample holds one count of this clone. The chain has TRBV28 and TRBJ1-3, with a possible D match to TRBD1 (5 bases). V was pared by 7 bases and J by 0 bases, with 10 bases between. Germline-derived CDR1 and CDR2 are MDHEN and SYDVKM. CDR3 size: 14 residues. Written as DNA, the CDR3 is TGTGCCAGCACCCCCGGGGGCTCTGGAAACACCATATATTTT. Translating it yields CASTPGGSGNTIYF.

This sequence joins TRBV7-2 and TRBJ2-3; D is uncertain. The CDR3 is 13 residues long. Germline assignment: CDR1 SGHTA and CDR2 FQGNSA. V lost 6 bases to trimming and J lost 0 bases, with 7 bases between them. CDR3 protein: CASRETSTDTQYF. The CDR3 nucleotides are TGTGCCAGCAGAGAAACTAGCACAGATACGCAGTATTTT.

V is TRBV2 and J is TRBJ2-7; TRBD1 agrees at 12 bases. V shed 6 bases, J shed 4 bases, and the junction held 10 bases outside the gene matches. Germline loops: CDR1 SNHLY, CDR2 FYNNEI. This CDR3 has 16 amino acids. CDR3 amino acids: CASRGTGGKLGYEQYF. The CDR3 DNA sequence: TGTGCCAGCAGGGGGACAGGGGGCAAGTTAGGTTACGAGCAGTACTTC.

This chain joins TRBV5-4 and TRBJ2-7; D may be TRBD2 (5 bases). The CDR3 runs 14 residues. CDR1 is SGHNT, CDR2 YYREEE, per germline (reference sequence). The ends were cut back, 0 bases at V and 2 bases at J, with 9 bases in the middle. The CDR3, as DNA: TGTGCCAGCAGCTTGGATCCCGGGACCTACGAGCAGTACTTC. Its protein is CASSLDPGTYEQYF. Full variable domain (remainder filled in from reference TRBV5-4 and TRBJ2-7): ETGVTQSPTHLIKTRGQQVTLRCSSQSGHNTVSWYQQALGQGPQFIFQYYREEENGRGNFPPRFSGLQFPNYSSELNVNALELDDSALYLCASSLDPGTYEQYFGPGTRLTVT.

V and J are TRBV19 and TRBJ1-5, with 11 bases matching TRBD1. V lost 4 bases and J lost 4; bases outside the gene matches: 6. Per the germline V gene, CDR1 is LNHDA and CDR2 is SQIVND (reference sequence). This CDR3 is built from 16 residues. The CDR3 spells CASSTPGQGENQPQHF. The CDR3 region has the DNA TGTGCCAGTAGTACCCCGGGACAGGGGGAAAATCAGCCCCAGCATTTT.

This chain joins TRBV19 and TRBJ1-5, with D hard to call. Per the germline V gene, CDR1 is LNHDA and CDR2 is SQIVND (reference sequence). Trimming took 6 bases from V and 2 from J, leaving 11 bases between them. This CDR3 region has 14 residues. The CDR3 sequence: CASSPLGGNQPQHF. In DNA form, the CDR3 reads TGTGCCAGTAGCCCTCTCGGGGGCAATCAGCCCCAGCATTTT.

V and J are TRBV6-2 or TRBV6-3 and TRBJ1-5; no reliable D call. CDR1 is MNHEY and CDR2 is SVGEGT in the germline V gene. V lost 5 bases to trimming and J lost 0 bases, with 8 bases between them. The CDR3 has 14 amino acids. The CDR3 nucleotides read TGTGCCAGCAGTCAAATTAATAGCAATCAGCCCCAGCATTTT. It specifies CASSQINSNQPQHF.

The V gene is TRBV6-5, the J gene TRBJ1-4, with D perhaps matching TRBD1 (6 bases). CDR3 size: 13 residues. From germline, CDR1 is MNHEY and CDR2 SVGAGI. The V gene lost 6 bases and the J gene lost 7 bases, with 12 bases spanning the gap. The CDR3 region has the DNA TGTGCCAGCAGCAACAGGGCTCGTGAAAAACTGTTTTTT. Amino acid sequence: CASSNRAREKLFF.

This clone turned up a few times. The chain is built from TRBV7-2 and TRBJ2-2; D unresolved. In germline, CDR1 is SGHTA, CDR2 FQGNSA. Trimming shortened V by 0 bases and J by 1 base, and 6 bases separated the two germline ends. The CDR3 spans 15 residues. The CDR3 sequence: CASSLAVGNTGELFF. Written as DNA, the CDR3 is TGTGCCAGCAGCTTAGCCGTGGGGAACACCGGGGAGCTGTTTTTT.

The rearrangement joins TRBV5-1 to TRBJ2-7; tentative D call: TRBD1 (5 bases). The CDR3 runs 14 residues. Germline V gives CDR1 SGHRS, CDR2 YFSETQ. V was pared by 2 bases and J by 7 bases, with 16 bases between. The CDR3 region has the DNA TGCGCCAGCAGCTTAAGTAACAGGTTGGGGGAGCAGTACTTC. Its translation: CASSLSNRLGEQYF.